The 8 T cell receptor beta chains in this list originate from one sample, sequenced in a study of lymphopenia after photon versus proton radiotherapy. The repertoire was sequenced with immunoSEQ multiplex PCR; TCRdb's copy has only in-frame clones and lacks some. This sample has around 25,000 clones, with around nine tenths found just once. Sequences were derived from peripheral blood, sampled from a patient treated with photon-based radiotherapy. These receptors all stem from a woman aged 45 to 65 with cholangiocarcinoma.

The chain uses TRBV6-1 and TRBJ1-5; no firm D call. Germline V gene sequence: CDR1 MNHNS, CDR2 SASEGT. V dropped 1 base and J dropped 3 bases, with 16 bases sitting between them. The CDR3 has 17 residues. CDR3 region: CASSEEIGRLINQPQHF. For the CDR3, the DNA is TGTGCCAGCAGTGAAGAGATAGGGAGGTTGATCAATCAGCCCCAGCATTTT.

The V call is TRBV4-1, the J call TRBJ1-5; D is uncertain. The CDR3 contains 15 residues. CDR1 is MGHRA, CDR2 YSYEKL, per germline. Trimming left V 3 bases short and J 0 bases short, with 9 bases between. CDR3 DNA: TGCGCCAGCAGCCAGACGGGGTCTAGCAATCAGCCCCAGCATTTT. It is translated as CASSQTGSSNQPQHF.

The gene calls are TRBV7-9 and TRBJ2-1; D perhaps matches TRBD2 (7 bases). Germline V gene lookup returns CDR1 SEHNR and CDR2 FQNEAQ (reference sequence). V was clipped by 1 base and J by 2 bases, with 12 bases between them. There are 16 residues in the CDR3. The CDR3 loop reads CASSLGGGGTYNEQFF. CDR3 nucleotides: TGTGCCAGCAGCTTAGGAGGCGGGGGCACCTACAATGAGCAGTTCTTC.

The V and J genes are TRBV5-4 and TRBJ2-3; D ambiguous. From germline, CDR1 is SGHNT and CDR2 YYREEE (reference sequence). This CDR3 region has 14 residues. With 2 bases removed from V and 2 bases from J, the gap between germline ends came to 9 bases. As DNA, the CDR3 is TGTGCCAGCAGCTTACTATCACACACAGATACGCAGTATTTT. As protein: CASSLLSHTDTQYF.

On this clone itself: A read error may produce the germline difference seen at one junction end. The rearrangement joins TRBV7-2 to TRBJ2-7; D might be TRBD1 (5 bases). CDR3 size: 13 residues. The germline V gene has CDR1 SGHTA and CDR2 FQGNSA. The CDR3 DNA follows: TGTGCCAGCAGCTTAGTGACAGAAAACTCCCTCTCCTTC. Residues: CASSLVTENSLSF.

V usage is TRBV6-6 and J usage is TRBJ2-1, with 8 bases lining up with TRBD2. This CDR3 is built from 15 residues. CDR1 is MNHNY, CDR2 SVGAGI, per germline (reference sequence). V lost 5 bases, J lost 6 bases, and 9 bases stayed unmatched. CDR3 nucleotide sequence: TGTGCCAGCAGTAACCGGGGGGGCGGGCTCAATGAGCAGTTCTTC. Its protein product is CASSNRGGGLNEQFF.

The V and J genes are TRBV28 and TRBJ1-3; D is undetermined. The CDR3 covers 12 residues. V was clipped by 6 bases and J by 4 bases, with 7 bases between them. The V gene's germline CDR1 is MDHEN and CDR2 SYDVKM. CDR3 in DNA: TGTGCCAGCAGCCTAGGGGGAAACACCATATATTTT. Translating it yields CASSLGGNTIYF. Using reference TRBV28 and TRBJ1-3 for the parts outside the CDR3, the full variable domain is DVKVTQSSRYLVKRTGEKVFLECVQDMDHENMFWYRQDPGLGLRLIYFSYDVKMKEKGDIPEGYSVSREKKERFSLILESASTNQTSMYLCASSLGGNTIYFGEGSWLTVV.

J is TRBJ1-5 and V is TRBV6-1, with a tentative D call TRBD1 (6 bases). V was clipped by 1 base and J by 5 bases, with 12 bases between them. Germline V gene lookup returns CDR1 MNHNS and CDR2 SASEGT. There are 15 residues in the CDR3. The CDR3 reads CASSEGGRPHQPQHF. CDR3 in DNA: TGTGCCAGCAGTGAAGGGGGGCGTCCACATCAGCCCCAGCATTTT.